The 2 T cell receptor beta chains listed next were all sequenced from one sample in a study of blood T cell repertoires in COVID-19. Libraries were prepared by immunoSEQ multiplex PCR; TCRdb keeps only in-frame clonotypes and omits some of them. The sample records about 86,000 clones, about 89% being singletons. Sequencing used PBMCs or T cells enriched from blood (not recorded which). The receptors were sampled from a woman in her 50s with acute COVID-19.

The chain uses TRBV6-5 and TRBJ1-4; 7 nucleotides match TRBD1. The CDR3 sequence is 13 residues long. V was pared by 6 bases and J by 8 bases, with 6 bases of the junction left unmatched. Looked up from germline, CDR1 is MNHEY and CDR2 is SVGAGI. For the CDR3, the DNA is TGTGCCAGCAGATCTGGGACAGTCGAAAAACTGTTTTTT. Translating gives CASRSGTVEKLFF.

This clone was counted between two and nine times. This chain connects TRBV10-2 to TRBJ2-1; tentative D call: TRBD2 (6 bases). CDR1 and CDR2 (germline): WSHSY, SAAADI. V gave up 3 bases and J gave up 7 bases, with 19 bases separating them. The CDR3 consists of 16 residues. The CDR3 bases are TGCGCCAGCAGTGATTTTGGACTACCAGGAAAGAATGAGCAGTTCTTC. It translates to CASSDFGLPGKNEQFF.